This TCR beta chain originates from a study of CDR3 diversity in severe acne. The CDR3 consists of 12 residues. V was clipped by 3 bases and J by 7 bases, with 12 bases between them. CDR1 and CDR2 (germline): SQVTM, ANQGSEA. Comments on this clonotype: This sequence may be a read error, since a much larger clone differs from it by one base. No conserved phenylalanine or tryptophan is present at the end of the CDR3, so a read error is the likely explanation.

TCRdb analysed the PCR reads with MiXCR anew, one entry per CDR3 protein. This sample has under 95,000 distinct CDR3 sequences, with approximately 52% found just once. Material for sequencing was blood. The receptor's source is a male donor in good health, serving as a control. V is TRBV29-1 and J is TRBJ1-2; D is perhaps TRBD1 (6 bases). CDR3 coding DNA: TGCAGCGTTGACGCACAGGGATCTGGCTACACCTCC. Residues: CSVDAQGSGYTS.